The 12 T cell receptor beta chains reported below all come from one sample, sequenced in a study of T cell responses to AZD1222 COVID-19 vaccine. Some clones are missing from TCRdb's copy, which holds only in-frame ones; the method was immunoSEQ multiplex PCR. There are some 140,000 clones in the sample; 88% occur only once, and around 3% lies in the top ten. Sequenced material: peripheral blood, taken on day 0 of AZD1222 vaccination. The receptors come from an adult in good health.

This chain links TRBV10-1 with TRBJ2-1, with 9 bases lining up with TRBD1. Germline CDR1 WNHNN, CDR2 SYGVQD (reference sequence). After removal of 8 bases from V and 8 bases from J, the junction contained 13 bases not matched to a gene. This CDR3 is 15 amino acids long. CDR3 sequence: CASSPRQGGRDEQFF. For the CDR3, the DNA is TGCGCCAGCTCTCCTCGACAGGGGGGGCGGGATGAGCAGTTCTTC.

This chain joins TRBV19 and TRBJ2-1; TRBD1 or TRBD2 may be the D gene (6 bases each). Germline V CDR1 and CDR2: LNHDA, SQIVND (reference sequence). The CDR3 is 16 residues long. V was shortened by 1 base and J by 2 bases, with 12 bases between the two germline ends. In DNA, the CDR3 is TGTGCCAGTAGTATAGTAAACAGGGAGGCCTACAATGAGCAGTTCTTC. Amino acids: CASSIVNREAYNEQFF.

CDR3 protein: CASSLGGGGTEAFF. The CDR3 coding sequence is TGTGCCAGCAGCTTAGGCGGCGGAGGCACTGAAGCTTTCTTT. The chain carries TRBV7-9 and TRBJ1-1; no clear D. The CDR3 length is 14 residues. Germline V gene lookup returns CDR1 SEHNR and CDR2 FQNEAQ (reference sequence). Trimming left V 1 base short and J 4 bases short, with 10 bases between.

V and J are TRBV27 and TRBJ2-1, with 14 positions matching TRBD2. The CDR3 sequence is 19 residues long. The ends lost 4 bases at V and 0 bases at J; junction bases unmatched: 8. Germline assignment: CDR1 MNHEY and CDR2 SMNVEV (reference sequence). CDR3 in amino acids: CASSSGLAGGTSSYNEQFF. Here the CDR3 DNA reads TGTGCCAGCAGTTCTGGACTAGCGGGGGGAACGAGCTCCTACAATGAGCAGTTCTTC.

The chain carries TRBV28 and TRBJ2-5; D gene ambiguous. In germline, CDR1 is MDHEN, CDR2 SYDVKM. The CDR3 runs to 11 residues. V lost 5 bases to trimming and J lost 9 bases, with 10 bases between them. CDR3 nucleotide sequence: TGTGCCAGCAGTCAAAAGCAGCCCCAGTACTTC. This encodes CASSQKQPQYF.

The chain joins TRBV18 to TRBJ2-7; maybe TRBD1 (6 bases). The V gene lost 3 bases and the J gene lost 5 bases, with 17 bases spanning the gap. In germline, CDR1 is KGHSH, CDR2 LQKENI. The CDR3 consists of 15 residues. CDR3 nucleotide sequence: TGTGCCAGCTCACCCCAACAGGGAGTGAGAGACGAGCAGTACTTC. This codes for CASSPQQGVRDEQYF.

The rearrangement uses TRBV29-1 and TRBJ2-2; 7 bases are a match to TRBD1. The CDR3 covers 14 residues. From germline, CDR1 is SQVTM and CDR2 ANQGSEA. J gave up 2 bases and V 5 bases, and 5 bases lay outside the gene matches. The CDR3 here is CSVSGQENTGELFF. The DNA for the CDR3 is TGCAGCGTTTCTGGACAGGAAAACACCGGGGAGCTGTTTTTT.

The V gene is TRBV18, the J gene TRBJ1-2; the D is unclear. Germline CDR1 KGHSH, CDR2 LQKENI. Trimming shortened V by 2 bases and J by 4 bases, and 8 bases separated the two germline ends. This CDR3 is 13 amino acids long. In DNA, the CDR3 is TGTGCCAGCTCACCATCCCGCTTCTATGGCTACACCTTC. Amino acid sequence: CASSPSRFYGYTF.

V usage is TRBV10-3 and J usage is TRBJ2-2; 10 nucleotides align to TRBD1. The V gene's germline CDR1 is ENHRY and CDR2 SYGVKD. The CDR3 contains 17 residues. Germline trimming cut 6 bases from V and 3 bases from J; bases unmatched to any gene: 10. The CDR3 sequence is CAIRETGGRFYTGELFF. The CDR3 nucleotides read TGTGCCATCAGAGAGACAGGGGGCCGATTCTACACCGGGGAGCTGTTTTTT.

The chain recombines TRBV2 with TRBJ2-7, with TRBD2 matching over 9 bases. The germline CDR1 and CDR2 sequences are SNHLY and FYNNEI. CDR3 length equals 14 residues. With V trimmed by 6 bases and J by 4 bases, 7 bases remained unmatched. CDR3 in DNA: TGTGCCAGCAGCCCAGCGGGGGGCCCGTACGAGCAGTACTTC. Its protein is CASSPAGGPYEQYF.

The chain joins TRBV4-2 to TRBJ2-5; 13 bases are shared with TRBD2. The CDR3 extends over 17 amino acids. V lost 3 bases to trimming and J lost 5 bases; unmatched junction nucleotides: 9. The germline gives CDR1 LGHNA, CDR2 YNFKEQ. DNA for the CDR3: TGTGCCAGCAGCCACGGCGGGACTAGCGGGGTCGAGGAGACCCAGTACTTC. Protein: CASSHGGTSGVEETQYF.

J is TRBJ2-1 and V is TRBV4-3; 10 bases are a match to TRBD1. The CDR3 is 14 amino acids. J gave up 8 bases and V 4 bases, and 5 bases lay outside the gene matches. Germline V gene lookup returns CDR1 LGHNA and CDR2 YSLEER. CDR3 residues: CASSPGQGVYEQFF. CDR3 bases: TGCGCCAGCAGCCCCGGACAGGGGGTCTATGAGCAGTTCTTC.